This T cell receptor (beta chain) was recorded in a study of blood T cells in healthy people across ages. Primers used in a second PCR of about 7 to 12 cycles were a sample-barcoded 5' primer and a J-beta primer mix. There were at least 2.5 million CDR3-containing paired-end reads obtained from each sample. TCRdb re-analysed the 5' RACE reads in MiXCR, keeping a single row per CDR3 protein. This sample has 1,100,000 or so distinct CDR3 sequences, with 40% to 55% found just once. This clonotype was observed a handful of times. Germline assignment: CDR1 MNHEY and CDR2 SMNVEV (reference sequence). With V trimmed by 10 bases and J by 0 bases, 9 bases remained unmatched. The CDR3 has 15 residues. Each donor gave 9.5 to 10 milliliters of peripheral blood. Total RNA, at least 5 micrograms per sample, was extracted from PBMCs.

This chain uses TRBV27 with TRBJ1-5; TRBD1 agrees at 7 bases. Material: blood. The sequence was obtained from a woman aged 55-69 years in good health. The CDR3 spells CATRTGLNSNQPQHF. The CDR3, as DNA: TGTGCCACCCGGACAGGACTCAATAGCAATCAGCCCCAGCATTTT.